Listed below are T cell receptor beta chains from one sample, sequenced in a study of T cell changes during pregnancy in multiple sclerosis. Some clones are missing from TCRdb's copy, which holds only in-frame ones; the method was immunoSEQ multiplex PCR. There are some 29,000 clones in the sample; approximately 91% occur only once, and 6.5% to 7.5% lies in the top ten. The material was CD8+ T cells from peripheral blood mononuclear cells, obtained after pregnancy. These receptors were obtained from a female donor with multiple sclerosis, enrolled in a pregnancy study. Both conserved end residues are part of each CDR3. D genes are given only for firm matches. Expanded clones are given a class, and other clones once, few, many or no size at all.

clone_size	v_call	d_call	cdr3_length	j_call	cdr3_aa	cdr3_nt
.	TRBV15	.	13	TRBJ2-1	CATSREGGHEQFF	TGTGCCACCAGCAGAGAGGGAGGACATGAGCAGTTCTTC
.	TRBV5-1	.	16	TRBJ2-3	CASSFYAGEGADTQYF	TGCGCCAGCAGCTTTTACGCGGGAGAGGGGGCAGATACGCAGTATTTT
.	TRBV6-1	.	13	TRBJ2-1	CASSEIYGSEQFF	TGTGCCAGCAGTGAAATCTACGGTAGTGAGCAGTTCTTC
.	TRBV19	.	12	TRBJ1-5	CASKWRKGPQHF	TGTGCCAGTAAATGGAGGAAGGGGCCCCAGCATTTT
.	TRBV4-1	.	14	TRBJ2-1	CASSQELVYNEQFF	TGCGCCAGCAGCCAAGAACTAGTTTACAATGAGCAGTTCTTC
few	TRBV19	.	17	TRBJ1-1	CASSTTFVVGPNTEAFF	TGTGCCAGTAGTACAACCTTCGTTGTGGGCCCGAACACTGAAGCTTTCTTT
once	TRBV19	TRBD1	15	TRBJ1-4	CASSIGTGSDEKLFF	TGTGCCAGTAGTATTGGGACAGGGTCGGATGAAAAACTGTTTTTT
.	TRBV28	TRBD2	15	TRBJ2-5	CASSSSGALQETQYF	TGTGCCAGCAGCTCTAGCGGGGCCCTCCAAGAGACCCAGTACTTC
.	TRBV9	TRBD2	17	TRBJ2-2	CASSVVGTTTDTGELFF	TGTGCCAGCAGCGTAGTGGGGACTACCACCGACACCGGGGAGCTGTTTTTT
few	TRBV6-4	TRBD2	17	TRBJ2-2	CASRGTSGTENTGELFF	TGTGCCAGCAGAGGGACTAGCGGAACCGAGAACACCGGGGAGCTGTTTTTT
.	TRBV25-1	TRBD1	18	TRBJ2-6	CASSEGQGTLVGANVLTF	TGTGCCAGCAGTGAAGGACAGGGGACGTTAGTGGGGGCCAACGTCCTGACTTTC
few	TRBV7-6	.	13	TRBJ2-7	CASSLTESYEQYF	TGTGCCAGCAGCTTAACCGAGTCCTACGAGCAGTACTTC
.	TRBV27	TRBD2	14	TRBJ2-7	CASRPGTSPYEQYF	TGTGCCAGCAGGCCCGGGACTAGTCCTTACGAGCAGTACTTC
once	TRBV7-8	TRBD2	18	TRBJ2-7	CASSLGSGWTSVSSEQYF	TGTGCCAGCAGCTTAGGATCGGGGTGGACTAGCGTGAGTAGCGAGCAGTACTTC
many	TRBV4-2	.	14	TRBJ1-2	CASSQGRENSGYTF	TGTGCCAGCAGCCAAGGCCGGGAAAATTCTGGCTACACCTTC
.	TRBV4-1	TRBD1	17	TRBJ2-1	CASSQEPSDRGLDEQFF	TGCGCCAGCAGCCAAGAGCCCTCCGACAGGGGACTCGATGAGCAGTTCTTC
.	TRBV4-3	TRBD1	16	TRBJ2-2	CASSQDGAGGTGELFF	TGCGCCAGCAGCCAAGATGGGGCAGGGGGCACCGGGGAGCTGTTTTTT
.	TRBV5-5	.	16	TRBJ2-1	CASSFGPVPPGNEQFF	TGTGCCAGCAGCTTTGGCCCGGTACCTCCAGGTAATGAGCAGTTCTTC
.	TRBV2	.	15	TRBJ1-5	CASSEITVSNQPQHF	TGTGCCAGCAGTGAAATTACGGTTAGCAATCAGCCCCAGCATTTT
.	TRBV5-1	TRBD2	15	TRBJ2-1	CASSPGLAGEHEQFF	TGCGCCAGCAGCCCCGGACTAGCGGGAGAACATGAGCAGTTCTTC
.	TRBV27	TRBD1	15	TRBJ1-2	CASSLSGGGNYGYTF	TGTGCCAGCAGCCTTTCAGGGGGTGGAAACTATGGCTACACCTTC
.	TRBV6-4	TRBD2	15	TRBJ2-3	CASSIAGEGTDTQYF	TGTGCCAGCAGTATAGCGGGAGAGGGCACAGATACGCAGTATTTT
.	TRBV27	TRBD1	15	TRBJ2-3	CASGSGTGHTDTQYF	TGTGCCAGCGGGTCCGGGACAGGGCACACAGATACGCAGTATTTT
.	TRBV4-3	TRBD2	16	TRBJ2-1	CASSQDLVAGEREQFF	TGCGCCAGCAGCCAAGATCTGGTAGCGGGAGAGCGGGAGCAGTTCTTC
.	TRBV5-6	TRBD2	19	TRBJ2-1	CASSLGGNLLAGGYNEQFF	TGTGCCAGCAGCTTGGGGGGGAACCTACTAGCGGGAGGGTACAATGAGCAGTTCTTC
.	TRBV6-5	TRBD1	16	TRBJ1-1	CASSYLRGREDTEAFF	TGTGCCAGCAGTTACTTAAGGGGGCGCGAAGACACTGAAGCTTTCTTT
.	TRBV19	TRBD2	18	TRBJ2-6	CASSIDLAGVSGANVLTF	TGTGCCAGTAGTATAGACCTAGCGGGAGTGTCTGGGGCCAACGTCCTGACTTTC
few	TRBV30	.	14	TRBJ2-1	CAWSGYGTTREQFF	TGTGCCTGGAGTGGCTACGGGACAACCAGAGAGCAGTTCTTC
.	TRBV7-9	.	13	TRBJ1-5	CASSLEGAEPQHF	TGTGCCAGCAGCTTAGAAGGGGCCGAGCCCCAGCATTTT
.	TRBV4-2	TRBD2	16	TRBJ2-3	CASSPRTSASTDTQYF	TGTGCCAGCAGCCCTCGGACTAGCGCTAGCACAGATACGCAGTATTTT
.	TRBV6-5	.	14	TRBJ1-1	CASSYRGRNTEAFF	TGTGCCAGCAGTTATAGGGGGAGGAACACTGAAGCTTTCTTT
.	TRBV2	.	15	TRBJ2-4	CASSDTGTLLGIQYF	TGTGCCAGCAGTGATACGGGAACCCTCCTTGGCATTCAGTACTTC
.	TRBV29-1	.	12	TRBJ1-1	CSVGTEISEAFF	TGCAGCGTTGGGACAGAAATTTCCGAAGCTTTCTTT
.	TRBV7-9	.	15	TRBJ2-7	CASSSTSSGPYEQYF	TGTGCCAGCAGCTCAACTAGCTCGGGGCCCTACGAGCAGTACTTC
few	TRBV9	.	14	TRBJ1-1	CASSLGGDNTEAFF	TGTGCCAGCAGCCTTGGGGGGGATAACACTGAAGCTTTCTTT
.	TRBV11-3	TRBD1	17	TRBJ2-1	CASSSPDRGWSYNEQFF	TGTGCCAGCAGCTCGCCCGACAGGGGATGGTCCTACAATGAGCAGTTCTTC
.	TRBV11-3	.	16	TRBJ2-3	CASSLVQGLGTDTQYF	TGTGCCAGCAGCTTAGTCCAGGGGTTGGGCACAGATACGCAGTATTTT
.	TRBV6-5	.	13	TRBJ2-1	CASSYGLYNEQFF	TGTGCCAGCAGTTACGGACTATACAATGAGCAGTTCTTC
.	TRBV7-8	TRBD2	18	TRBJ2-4	CASSLAGLAGVSENIQYF	TGTGCCAGCAGCTTAGCGGGGCTAGCGGGAGTATCGGAAAACATTCAGTACTTC
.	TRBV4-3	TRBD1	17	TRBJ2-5	CASSQDRKTGGWETQYF	TGCGCCAGCAGCCAAGACCGAAAGACAGGGGGCTGGGAGACCCAGTACTTC
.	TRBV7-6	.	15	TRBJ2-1	CASSLEAKHYNEQFF	TGTGCCAGCAGCTTAGAAGCGAAACATTACAATGAGCAGTTCTTC
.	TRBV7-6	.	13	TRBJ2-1	CASTRDSYNEQFF	TGTGCCAGCACGCGGGACAGTTACAATGAGCAGTTCTTC
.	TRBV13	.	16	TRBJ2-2	CASSLRHLEGAGELFF	TGTGCCAGCAGCTTACGACATCTCGAGGGGGCCGGGGAGCTGTTTTTT
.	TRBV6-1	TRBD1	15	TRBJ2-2	CASSDGTGTTGELFF	TGTGCCAGCAGTGACGGGACAGGTACAACCGGGGAGCTGTTTTTT
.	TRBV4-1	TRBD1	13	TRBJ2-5	CASSLTGGETQYF	TGCGCCAGCAGCCTGACAGGGGGTGAGACCCAGTACTTC
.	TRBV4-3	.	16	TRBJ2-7	CASSQERLANTYEQYF	TGCGCCAGCAGCCAAGAGAGGCTAGCGAATACCTACGAGCAGTACTTC